The next 10 T cell receptor beta chains were all read from a single sample in a study of T-cell reconstitution after alpha-beta-depleted transplantation in children. Library preparation (for TCRbeta) was performed with unique molecular identifiers. In TCRdb, the PCR reads were re-called with MiXCR into one record per CDR3 protein. The profile shows 500,000 to 600,000 distinct CDR3 sequences, 32% of them singletons. Sample: PBMCs from the stem cell graft donor, taken from the stem cell graft. These TCRs come from a human donor who donated a stem cell graft to a child with aplastic anemia.

The CDR3 region has the DNA TGTGCCAGCAGCAGGTTAGCCACGAGCTCCTACAATGAGCAGTTCTTC. It translates to CASSRLATSSYNEQFF. The chain employs TRBV21-1 and TRBJ2-1. TRBV21-1 is annotated as a pseudogene. This CDR3 has 16 amino acids.

This clonotype was seen more than once but under ten times. Here the CDR3 reads CASRGGPGDEQFF. The CDR3, as DNA: TGTGCCAGCAGGGGGGGCCCCGGCGATGAGCAGTTCTTC. The gene calls are TRBV2 and TRBJ2-1; D is tentatively TRBD1 or TRBD2 (6 bases each). The CDR3 extends over 13 amino acids. Per germline, CDR1 SNHLY and CDR2 FYNNEI. The V gene lost 6 bases and the J gene lost 8 bases, with 14 bases spanning the gap.

This clonotype appeared many times. The V and J genes are TRBV20-1 and TRBJ2-5; D is unclear. CDR1 DFQATT and CDR2 SNEGSKA come from the germline V gene (reference sequence). The CDR3 has 15 residues. V was pared by 0 bases and J by 2 bases, with 13 bases between. CDR3 DNA sequence: TGCAGTGCTAGAGATACTTGGGTACTACAAGAGACCCAGTACTTC. It yields the protein CSARDTWVLQETQYF.

The chain employs TRBV7-2 and TRBJ2-2; 7 bases agree with TRBD1. The CDR3 is 16 amino acids. Germline V gene data show CDR1 as SGHTA and CDR2 as FQGNSA. Unmatched junction bases numbered 4, after V lost 3 bases and J lost 0 bases. In DNA, the CDR3 is TGTGCCAGCAGCTTTCAACAGGGGCCGAACACCGGGGAGCTGTTTTTT. Amino acids: CASSFQQGPNTGELFF.

Only a few counts were recorded for this clonotype. The V and J genes are TRBV6-5 and TRBJ2-1; 7 bases match TRBD1. The CDR3 runs 15 residues. V lost 7 bases and J lost 6; bases outside the gene matches: 12. CDR1 and CDR2 from the germline V gene are MNHEY and SVGAGI. CDR3 nucleotides: TGTGCCAGCATTTTGCAAGGGGGCATTGGCAATGAGCAGTTCTTC. Amino acids: CASILQGGIGNEQFF.

The chain is built from TRBV20-1 and TRBJ1-4; D not resolved. The germline CDR1 and CDR2 sequences are DFQATT and SNEGSKA (reference sequence). V shed 6 bases and J shed 0 bases, with 11 bases lying between them. This CDR3 is 14 amino acids long. CDR3 sequence reads: CSADPAATNEKLFF. The CDR3 coding sequence is TGCAGTGCGGACCCGGCGGCAACTAATGAAAAACTGTTTTTT.

This clonotype has just a few counts. The chain links TRBV7-2 to TRBJ1-2; 7 nucleotides line up with TRBD1. CDR3 size: 17 residues. J lost 0 bases, V lost 4 bases, and 11 bases had no gene match. CDR1 is SGHTA and CDR2 is FQGNSA in the germline V gene. The CDR3 bases are TGTGCCAGCAGCTCGCCTTCCCGACAGGGTGCTAACTATGGCTACACCTTC. Amino acid sequence: CASSSPSRQGANYGYTF.

This clonotype was seen a single time. A much larger clone sits a single nucleotide away, making a read error possible. The chain combines TRBV7-2 with TRBJ1-6; D ambiguous. This CDR3 has 17 residues. From germline, CDR1 is SGHTA and CDR2 FQGNSA. V was pared by 1 base and J by 0 bases, with 10 bases between. CDR3 DNA: TGTGCCAGCAGCTTAGGGGAGCAACCCTCCTATAATTCACCCCTCCACTTT. Translation: CASSLGEQPSYNSPLHF.

In DNA form, the CDR3 reads TGTGCCAGCAGCTTGAGGCCTCCATATAGCACAGATACGCAGTATTTT. This codes for CASSLRPPYSTDTQYF. The gene calls are TRBV5-5 and TRBJ2-3; D unclear. V was cut by 1 base and J by 0 bases, with 12 bases left in between. The CDR3 has 16 amino acids. Germline lookup yields CDR1 SGHKS and CDR2 YYEKEE (reference sequence).

The chain couples TRBV7-9 to TRBJ2-1, with 9 bases lining up with TRBD1. Germline loops: CDR1 SEHNR, CDR2 FQNEAQ (reference sequence). The CDR3 runs 14 residues. Germline trimming cut 5 bases from V and 8 bases from J; bases unmatched to any gene: 7. The CDR3 sequence is CASSAGQGGDEQFF. The CDR3 DNA reads TGTGCCAGCAGCGCGGGACAGGGTGGCGATGAGCAGTTCTTC.